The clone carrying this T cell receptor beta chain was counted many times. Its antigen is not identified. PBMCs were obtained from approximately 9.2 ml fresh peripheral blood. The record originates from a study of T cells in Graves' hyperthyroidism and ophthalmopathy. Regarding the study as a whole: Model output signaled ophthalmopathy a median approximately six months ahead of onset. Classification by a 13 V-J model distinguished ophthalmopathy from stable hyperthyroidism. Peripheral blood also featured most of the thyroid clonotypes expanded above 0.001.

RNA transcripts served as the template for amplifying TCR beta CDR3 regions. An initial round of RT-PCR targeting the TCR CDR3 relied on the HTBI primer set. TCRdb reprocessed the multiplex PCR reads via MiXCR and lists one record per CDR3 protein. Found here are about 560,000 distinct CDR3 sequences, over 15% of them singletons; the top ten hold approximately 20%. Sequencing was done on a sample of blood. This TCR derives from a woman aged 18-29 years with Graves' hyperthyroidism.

As DNA, the CDR3 is TGCAGTGTTAAGGGACTAGCGGGAGGACTACGCTCCTACGAGCAGTACTTC. Residues: CSVKGLAGGLRSYEQYF. The chain combines TRBV20-1 with TRBJ2-7; TRBD2 matches 15 bases. The CDR3 is made up of 17 amino acids. V shed 7 bases, J shed 0 bases, and the junction held 10 bases outside the gene matches. The germline V gene encodes CDR1 DFQATT and CDR2 SNEGSKA (reference sequence).